The clone carrying this T cell receptor (beta chain) was found once. Original data processing: Amplification of reference gene primers provided the estimated nucleated cell counts. Clones were sequenced by immunoSEQ multiplex PCR, and TCRdb holds only the in-frame ones, with some missing. V, J and clone size are those of that table, while D and trimming were read from the DNA. The profile shows 150,000 to 200,000 clones, 80% to 90% of them singletons. Germline-derived CDR1 and CDR2 are MRHNA and SNTAGT. The CDR3 length is 13 residues. After removal of 2 bases from V and 7 bases from J, the junction contained 1 base not matched to a gene. This sample was taken from a study of blood T cell repertoires in COVID-19. Study summary: Collection of acute and convalescent COVID-19 samples took place in the United States, Italy and Spain. In each case, the material was cDNA or gDNA derived from T cells, B-cell-depleted T cells, or PBMCs.

The receptor's source is a man aged 55 to 69 with acute or convalescent COVID-19. V and J are TRBV6-4 and TRBJ2-2, with 7 bases fitting TRBD1. Sequencing was carried out using peripheral blood. The chain's CDR3 is CASSDQGVGELFF. The CDR3 bases are TGTGCCAGCAGTGACCAGGGGGTCGGGGAGCTGTTTTTT.